This T cell receptor (beta chain) derives from a study of blood T cell repertoires in COVID-19 (dated by TCRdb to 2020 to 2022). Background on the whole study: Collaborator samples came from the United States, Italy and Spain and covered acute and convalescent phases of COVID-19. HLA class I and class II types, where available, came from metadata supplied by the sample provider rather than from assay-based typing. Samples were obtained from the ongoing ImmuneRACE study (first 160 participants) and from approximately 1,200 subjects provided by 6 global collaborators. The repertoires were released in a freely available public database meant as a resource for research on the immune response to SARS-CoV-2. The material from the prospective study consisted of cDNA or gDNA derived from T cells, B-cell-depleted T cells, or PBMCs. Deeply sampled blood TCRbeta repertoires from subjects exposed to, actively infected with, or recovered from COVID-19 were included in the dataset. Nearly every sample came with metadata listing a de-identified subject ID, COVID-19 status, age in years and sex.

CDR1 and CDR2, per the germline V gene, are SGHRS and YFSETQ. Including cysteine and phenylalanine, the CDR3 has 16 amino acids. The DNA shown is the 48-base CDR3, in frame from base 1. Clipping removes 4 bases from V and 1 base from J, with 4 as the unmatched junction base count. The collaborating institutions used their own protocols to collect whole blood in K2EDTA tubes. For TCRbeta analysis, collaborator samples were shipped as frozen whole blood, as isolated PBMCs, or as DNA extracted from either sample type. The immunoSEQ Assay, a bias-controlled multiplex PCR, was used to amplify TCRbeta CDR3 regions from genomic DNA. Per the authors' processing: Within the assay, amplification of reference gene primers was used to estimate how many nucleated cells each sample contained. Sequence reads were collapsed and filtered to measure the absolute abundance of every unique TCRbeta CDR3 rearrangement. For each sample, productive Simpson clonality was calculated by taking the square root of Simpson's diversity index across productive rearrangements. TCRdb holds this immuneACCESS table with in-frame rearrangements only. Some clones are missing; in checked studies, unresolved V genes explain under half, and the rest has no known cause. D and trimming come from the DNA, and the V and J calls and clone size come from that table. The sample records about 270,000 clones, approximately 81% of which are singletons. Jointly, the top ten make up 2.5% to 3% of the sample.

With regard to this clone: No antigen is known for it. One base away there is no much larger clone; base qualities are not given.

Broad study findings and their caveats: The quantity of clinical and demographic metadata differed by source and by participant and was supplied without curation.

The sequence links TRBV5-1 to TRBJ2-5; 13 central bases correspond to TRBD2. This TCR derives from an older woman with active or convalescent COVID-19. The sample consisted of peripheral blood. The DNA reads as follows: TGCGCCAGCAGCAAGGGACTAGCGGGGCCCCAAGAGACCCAGTACTTC. It translates as CASSKGLAGPQETQYF.